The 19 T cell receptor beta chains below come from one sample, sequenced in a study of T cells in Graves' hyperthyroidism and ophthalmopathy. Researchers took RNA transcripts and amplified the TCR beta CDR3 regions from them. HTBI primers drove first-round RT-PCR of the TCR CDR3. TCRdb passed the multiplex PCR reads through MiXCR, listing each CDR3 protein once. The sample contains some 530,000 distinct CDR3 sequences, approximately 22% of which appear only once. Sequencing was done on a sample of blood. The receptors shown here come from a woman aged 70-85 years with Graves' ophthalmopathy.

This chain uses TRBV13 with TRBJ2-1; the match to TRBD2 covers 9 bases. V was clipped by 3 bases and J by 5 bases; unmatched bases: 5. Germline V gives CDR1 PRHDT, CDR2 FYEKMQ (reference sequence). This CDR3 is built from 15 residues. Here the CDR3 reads CASSFSGRGDNEQFF. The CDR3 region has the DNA TGTGCCAGCAGCTTTAGCGGGAGAGGGGACAATGAGCAGTTCTTC.

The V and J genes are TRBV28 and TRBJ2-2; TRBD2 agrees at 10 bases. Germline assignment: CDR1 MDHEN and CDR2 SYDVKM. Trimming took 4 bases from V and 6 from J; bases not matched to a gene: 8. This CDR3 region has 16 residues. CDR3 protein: CASSSLGTSASGELFF. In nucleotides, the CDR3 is TGTGCCAGCAGTTCGTTGGGGACTAGCGCCTCCGGGGAGCTGTTTTTT.

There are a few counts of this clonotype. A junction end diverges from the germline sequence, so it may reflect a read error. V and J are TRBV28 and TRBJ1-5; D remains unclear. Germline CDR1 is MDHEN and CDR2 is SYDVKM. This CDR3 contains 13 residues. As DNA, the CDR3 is TGTGCCAGCAGTACTTCACCGGATCAGCCCCCGCATTTT. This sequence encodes CASSTSPDQPPHF.

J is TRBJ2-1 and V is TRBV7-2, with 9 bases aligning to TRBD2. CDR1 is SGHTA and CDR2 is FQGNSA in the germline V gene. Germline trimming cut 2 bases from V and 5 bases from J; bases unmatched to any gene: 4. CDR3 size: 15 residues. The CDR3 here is CASSLSAGGNNEQFF. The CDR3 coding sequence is TGTGCCAGCAGCTTAAGTGCGGGAGGGAACAATGAGCAGTTCTTC.

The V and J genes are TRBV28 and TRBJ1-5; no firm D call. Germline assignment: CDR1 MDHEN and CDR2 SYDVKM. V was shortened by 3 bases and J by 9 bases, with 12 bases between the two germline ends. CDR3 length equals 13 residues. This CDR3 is CASSLAGRGPQHF. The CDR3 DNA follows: TGTGCCAGCAGTTTGGCAGGCCGCGGGCCCCAGCATTTT.

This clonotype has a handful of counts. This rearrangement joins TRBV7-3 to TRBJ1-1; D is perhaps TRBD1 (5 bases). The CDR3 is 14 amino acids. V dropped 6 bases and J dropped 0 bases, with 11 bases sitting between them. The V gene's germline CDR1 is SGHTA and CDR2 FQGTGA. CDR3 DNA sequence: TGTGCCAGCAGGCAGGGACCTTTGAACACTGAAGCTTTCTTT. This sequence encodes CASRQGPLNTEAFF.

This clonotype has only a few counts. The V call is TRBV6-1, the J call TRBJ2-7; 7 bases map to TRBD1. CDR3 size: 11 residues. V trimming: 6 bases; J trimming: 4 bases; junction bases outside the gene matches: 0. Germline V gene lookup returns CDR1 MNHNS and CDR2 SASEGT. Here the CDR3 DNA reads TGTGCCAGCAGGACAGGGTACGAGCAGTACTTC. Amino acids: CASRTGYEQYF.

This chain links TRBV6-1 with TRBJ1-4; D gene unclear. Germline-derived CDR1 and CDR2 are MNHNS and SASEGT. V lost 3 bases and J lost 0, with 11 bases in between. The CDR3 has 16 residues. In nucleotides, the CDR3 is TGTGCCAGCAGTGACACCTACACTGCAACTAATGAAAAACTGTTTTTT. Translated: CASSDTYTATNEKLFF.

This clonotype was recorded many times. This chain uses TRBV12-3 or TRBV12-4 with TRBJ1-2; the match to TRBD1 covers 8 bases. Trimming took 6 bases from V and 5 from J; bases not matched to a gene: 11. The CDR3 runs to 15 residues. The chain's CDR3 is CASREQGVGRYGYTF. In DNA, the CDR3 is TGTGCCAGCAGGGAACAGGGGGTAGGGAGGTATGGCTACACCTTC.

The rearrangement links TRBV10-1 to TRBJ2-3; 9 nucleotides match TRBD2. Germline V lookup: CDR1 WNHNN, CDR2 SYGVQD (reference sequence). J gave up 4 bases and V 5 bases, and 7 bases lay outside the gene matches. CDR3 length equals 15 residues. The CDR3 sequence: CASSRGGLAADTQYF. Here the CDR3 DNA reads TGCGCCAGCAGTCGTGGGGGACTAGCTGCAGATACGCAGTATTTT.

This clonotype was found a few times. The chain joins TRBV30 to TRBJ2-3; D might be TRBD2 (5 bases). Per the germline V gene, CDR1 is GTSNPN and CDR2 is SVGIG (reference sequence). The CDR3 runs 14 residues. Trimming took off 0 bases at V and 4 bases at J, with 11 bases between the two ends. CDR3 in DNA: TGTGCCTGGAGTGTAATGCTAGCCCCAGATACGCAGTATTTT. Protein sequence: CAWSVMLAPDTQYF.

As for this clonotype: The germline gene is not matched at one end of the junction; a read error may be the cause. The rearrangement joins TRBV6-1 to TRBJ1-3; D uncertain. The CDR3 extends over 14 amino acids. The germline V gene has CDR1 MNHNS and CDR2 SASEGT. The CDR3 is CVSSMPDSGNTIYF. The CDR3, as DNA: TGTGTCAGCAGTATGCCTGACTCTGGAAACACCATATATTTT.

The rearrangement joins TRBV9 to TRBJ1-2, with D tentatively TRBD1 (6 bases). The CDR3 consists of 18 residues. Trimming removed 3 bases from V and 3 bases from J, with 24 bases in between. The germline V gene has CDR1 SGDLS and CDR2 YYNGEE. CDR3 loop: CASSAPAVFGGLDYGYTF. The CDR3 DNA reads TGTGCCAGCAGCGCCCCCGCGGTATTCGGGGGGCTTGACTATGGCTACACCTTC.

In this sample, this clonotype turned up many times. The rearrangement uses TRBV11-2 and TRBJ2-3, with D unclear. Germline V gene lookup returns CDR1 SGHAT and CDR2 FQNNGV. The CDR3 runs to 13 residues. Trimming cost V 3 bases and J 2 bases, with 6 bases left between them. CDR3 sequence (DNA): TGTGCCAGCAGCTTCTACAACACAGATACGCAGTATTTT. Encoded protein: CASSFYNTDTQYF. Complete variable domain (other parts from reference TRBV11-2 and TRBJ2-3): EAGVAQSPRYKIIEKRQSVAFWCNPISGHATLYWYQQILGQGPKLLIQFQNNGVVDDSQLPKDRFSAERLKGVDSTLKIQPAKLEDSAVYLCASSFYNTDTQYFGPGTRLTVL.

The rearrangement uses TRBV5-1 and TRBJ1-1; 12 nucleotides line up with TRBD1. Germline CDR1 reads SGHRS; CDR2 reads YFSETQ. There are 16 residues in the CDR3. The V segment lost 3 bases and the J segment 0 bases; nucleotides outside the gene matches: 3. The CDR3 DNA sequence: TGCGCCAGCAGCTCCGGGACAGGGGGCATGAACACTGAAGCTTTCTTT. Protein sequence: CASSSGTGGMNTEAFF.

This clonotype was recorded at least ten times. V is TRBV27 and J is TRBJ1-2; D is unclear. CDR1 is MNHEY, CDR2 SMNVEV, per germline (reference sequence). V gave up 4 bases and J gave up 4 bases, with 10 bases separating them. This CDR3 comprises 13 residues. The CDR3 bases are TGTGCCAGCAGTTCCCGGGGAGGCTATGGCTACACCTTC. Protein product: CASSSRGGYGYTF.

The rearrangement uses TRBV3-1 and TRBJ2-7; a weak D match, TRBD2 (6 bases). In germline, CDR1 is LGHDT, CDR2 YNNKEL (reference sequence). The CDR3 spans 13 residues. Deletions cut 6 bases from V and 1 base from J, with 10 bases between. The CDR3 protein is CASSPTRSYEQYF. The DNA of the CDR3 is TGTGCCAGCAGTCCGACTAGATCCTACGAGCAGTACTTC.

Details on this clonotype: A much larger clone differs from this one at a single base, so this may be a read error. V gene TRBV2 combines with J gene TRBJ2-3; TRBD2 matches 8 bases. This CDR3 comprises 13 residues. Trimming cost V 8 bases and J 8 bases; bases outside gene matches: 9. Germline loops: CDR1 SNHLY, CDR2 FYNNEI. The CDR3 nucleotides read TGTGCCAGCTTGCGGGAGGTCGGAGGTACGCAGTATTTT. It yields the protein CASLREVGGTQYF.

CDR3 bases: TGCAGTGCTTGGGACCGTTCCCAAGATAACTATGGCTACACCTTC. Protein sequence: CSAWDRSQDNYGYTF. V is TRBV20-1 and J is TRBJ1-2, with a tentative D call TRBD1 (5 bases). The CDR3 extends over 15 amino acids. Trimming removed 5 bases at V and 1 base at J, with 17 bases between. Per germline, CDR1 DFQATT and CDR2 SNEGSKA (reference sequence).